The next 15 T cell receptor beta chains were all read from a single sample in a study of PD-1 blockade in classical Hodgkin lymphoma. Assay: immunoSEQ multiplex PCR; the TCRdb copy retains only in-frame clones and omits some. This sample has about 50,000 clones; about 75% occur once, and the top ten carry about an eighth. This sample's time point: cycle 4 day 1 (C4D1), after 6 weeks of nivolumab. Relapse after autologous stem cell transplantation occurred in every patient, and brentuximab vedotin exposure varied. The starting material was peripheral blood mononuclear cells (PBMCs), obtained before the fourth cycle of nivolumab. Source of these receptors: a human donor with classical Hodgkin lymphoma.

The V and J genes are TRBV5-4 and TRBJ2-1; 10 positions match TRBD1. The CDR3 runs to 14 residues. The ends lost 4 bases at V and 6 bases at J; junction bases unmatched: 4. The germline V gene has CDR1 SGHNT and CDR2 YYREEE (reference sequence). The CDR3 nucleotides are TGTGCCAGCAGCCCGGGACAGGGGCCCAATGAGCAGTTCTTC. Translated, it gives CASSPGQGPNEQFF.

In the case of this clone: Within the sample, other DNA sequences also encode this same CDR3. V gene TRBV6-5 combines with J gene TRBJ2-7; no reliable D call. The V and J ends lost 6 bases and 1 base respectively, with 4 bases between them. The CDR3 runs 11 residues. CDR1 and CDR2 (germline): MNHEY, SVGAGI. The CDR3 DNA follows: TGTGCCAGCAGGATTTCCTACGAGCAGTACTTC. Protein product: CASRISYEQYF.

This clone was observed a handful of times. In nucleotides, the CDR3 is TGTGCCAGCAGCCCCATAAGGACCGATATGCCCTACAATGAGCAGTTCTTC. Its protein product is CASSPIRTDMPYNEQFF. The rearrangement joins TRBV7-8 to TRBJ2-1; D is undetermined. This CDR3 region has 17 residues. Looked up from germline, CDR1 is SGHVS and CDR2 is FQNEAQ. V was clipped by 5 bases and J by 2 bases, with 19 bases between them.

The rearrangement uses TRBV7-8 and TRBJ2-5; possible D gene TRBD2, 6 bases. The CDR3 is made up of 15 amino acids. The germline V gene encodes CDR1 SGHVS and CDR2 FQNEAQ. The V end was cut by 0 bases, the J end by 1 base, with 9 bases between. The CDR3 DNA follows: TGTGCCAGCAGCTTAGCGGTGGGGGGCCAAGAGACCCAGTACTTC. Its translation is CASSLAVGGQETQYF.

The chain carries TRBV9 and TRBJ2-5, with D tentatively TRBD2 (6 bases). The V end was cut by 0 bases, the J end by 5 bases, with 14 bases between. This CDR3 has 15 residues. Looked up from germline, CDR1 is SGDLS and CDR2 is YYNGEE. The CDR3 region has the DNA TGTGCCAGCAGCGTAGGCACCCGGAGCGGGGAGACCCAGTACTTC. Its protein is CASSVGTRSGETQYF.

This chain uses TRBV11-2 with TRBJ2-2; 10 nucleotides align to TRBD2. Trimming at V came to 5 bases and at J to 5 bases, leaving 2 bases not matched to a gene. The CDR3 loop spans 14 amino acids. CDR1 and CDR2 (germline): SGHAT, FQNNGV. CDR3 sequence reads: CASSVSGGTGELFF. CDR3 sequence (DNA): TGTGCCAGCAGCGTTAGCGGGGGGACCGGGGAGCTGTTTTTT.

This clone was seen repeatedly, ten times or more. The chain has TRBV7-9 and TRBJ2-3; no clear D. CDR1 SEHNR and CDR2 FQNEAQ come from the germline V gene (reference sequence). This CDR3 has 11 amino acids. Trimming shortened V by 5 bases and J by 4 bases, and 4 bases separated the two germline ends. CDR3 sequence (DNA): TGTGCCAGCAGCGGGGCAGATACGCAGTATTTT. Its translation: CASSGADTQYF.

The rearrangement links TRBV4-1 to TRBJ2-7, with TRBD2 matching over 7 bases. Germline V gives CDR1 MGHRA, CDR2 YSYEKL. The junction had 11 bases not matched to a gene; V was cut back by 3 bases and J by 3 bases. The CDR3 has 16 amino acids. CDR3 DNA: TGCGCCAGCAGCCACTTAGCGGGCCGGGACGGCTACGAGCAGTACTTC. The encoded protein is CASSHLAGRDGYEQYF.

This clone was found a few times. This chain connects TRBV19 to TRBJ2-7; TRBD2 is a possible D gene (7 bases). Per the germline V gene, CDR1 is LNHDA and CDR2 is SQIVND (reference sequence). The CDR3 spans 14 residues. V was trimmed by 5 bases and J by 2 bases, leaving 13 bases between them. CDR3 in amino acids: CASSLGRGPYEQYF. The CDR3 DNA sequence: TGTGCCAGTAGTCTCGGGCGGGGGCCCTACGAGCAGTACTTC.

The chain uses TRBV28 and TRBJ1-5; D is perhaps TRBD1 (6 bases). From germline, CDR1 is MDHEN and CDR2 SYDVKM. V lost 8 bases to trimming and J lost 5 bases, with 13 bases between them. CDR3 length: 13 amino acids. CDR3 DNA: TGTGCCAGCGGGACATTCCTTTATCAGCCCCAGCATTTT. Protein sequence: CASGTFLYQPQHF.

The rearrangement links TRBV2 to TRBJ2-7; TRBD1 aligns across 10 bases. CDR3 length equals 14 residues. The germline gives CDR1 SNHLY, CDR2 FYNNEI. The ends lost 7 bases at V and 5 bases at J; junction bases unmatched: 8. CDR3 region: CASKRDRGLNEQYF. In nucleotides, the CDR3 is TGTGCCAGCAAGAGGGACAGGGGACTCAACGAGCAGTACTTC.

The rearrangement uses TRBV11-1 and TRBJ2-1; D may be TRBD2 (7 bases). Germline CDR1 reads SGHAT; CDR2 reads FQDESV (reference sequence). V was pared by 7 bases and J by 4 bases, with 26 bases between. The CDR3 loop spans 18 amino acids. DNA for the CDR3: TGTGCCAGCACCGGACTCGAAACGGGGGGACAACCATACAATGAGCAGTTCTTC. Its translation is CASTGLETGGQPYNEQFF. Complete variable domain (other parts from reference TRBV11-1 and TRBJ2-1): EAEVAQSPRYKITEKSQAVAFWCDPISGHATLYWYRQILGQGPELLVQFQDESVVDDSQLPKDRFSAERLKGVDSTLKIQPAELGDSAMYLCASTGLETGGQPYNEQFFGPGTRLTVL.

In DNA, the CDR3 is TGTGCCAGCAGTTTTGTCGGGAGGTACCCCTACGAGCAGTACTTC. This sequence encodes CASSFVGRYPYEQYF. The chain uses TRBV28 and TRBJ2-7; 7 bases agree with TRBD2. Germline CDR1 reads MDHEN; CDR2 reads SYDVKM. V was pared by 3 bases and J by 2 bases, with 7 bases of the junction left unmatched. The CDR3 has 15 residues.

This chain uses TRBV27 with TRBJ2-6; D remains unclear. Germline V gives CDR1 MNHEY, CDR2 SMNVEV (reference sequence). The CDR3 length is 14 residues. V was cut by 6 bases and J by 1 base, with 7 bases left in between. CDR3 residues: CASRWQSGANVLTF. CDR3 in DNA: TGTGCCAGCAGATGGCAGTCTGGGGCCAACGTCCTGACTTTC.

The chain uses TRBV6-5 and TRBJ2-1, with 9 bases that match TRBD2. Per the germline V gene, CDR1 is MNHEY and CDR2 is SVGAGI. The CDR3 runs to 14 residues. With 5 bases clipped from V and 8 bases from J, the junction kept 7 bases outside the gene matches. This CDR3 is CASSTGLAGYEQFF. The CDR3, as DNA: TGTGCCAGCAGTACGGGACTAGCAGGCTATGAGCAGTTCTTC.